This passage covers 9 T cell receptor beta chains from one sample sequenced in a study of CD8 T cells in ankylosing spondylitis. TCRdb reprocessed the 5' RACE reads with MiXCR, giving one entry per CDR3 protein. This repertoire shows approximately 200,000 distinct CDR3 sequences, 13% found once; its top ten account for approximately 10%. The sample was blood, either unsorted or a sorted T cell fraction (not recorded which). All receptors come from a female donor with ankylosing spondylitis or in good health (not recorded which).

This clonotype was seen at least ten times. The chain uses TRBV5-5 and TRBJ1-1; 7 nucleotides agree with TRBD1. V dropped 4 bases and J dropped 1; count of bases not matched to a gene: 4. Germline V lookup: CDR1 SGHKS, CDR2 YYEKEE (reference sequence). This CDR3 contains 14 residues. The CDR3 sequence: CASSPGTANTEAFF. The CDR3 DNA sequence: TGTGCCAGCAGCCCCGGGACAGCGAACACTGAAGCTTTCTTT.

This clonotype was seen only a few times. Its ends do not fully match the called genes, so a read error is possible. CDR3 loop: CASSRSGGETQHF. The CDR3 DNA sequence: TGCGCCAGCAGCCGATCAGGGGGCGAGACCCAGCACTTC. The V call is TRBV5-1, the J call TRBJ2-5; 8 nucleotides agree with TRBD1. This CDR3 is 13 amino acids long. CDR1 is SGHRS and CDR2 is YFSETQ in the germline V gene.

To note about this clonotype: This may be a read error: a much more frequent sequence differs by one nucleotide. The chain carries TRBV29-1 and TRBJ1-3; no clear D gene. The CDR3 runs 12 residues. CDR1 and CDR2 from the germline V gene are SQVTM and ANQGSEA. The CDR3 protein is CSVGNSRNTIYF. The CDR3 DNA reads TGCAGCGTCGGGAACTCTAGAAACACCATATATTTT.

The sample holds many counts of this clonotype. CDR3 bases: TGTGCCACCAGCAGACTCTCGGGACCCTACGAGCAGTACTTC. Translating it yields CATSRLSGPYEQYF. The V and J genes are TRBV15 and TRBJ2-7, with D possibly being TRBD1 or TRBD2 (5 bases each). Germline assignment: CDR1 LNHNV and CDR2 YYDKDF (reference sequence). This CDR3 is built from 14 residues. Trimming left V 2 bases short and J 2 bases short, with 10 bases between.

In DNA, the CDR3 is TGTGCCAGCAGCCGAAATAGGCAGCCCCAGCATTTT. It codes for CASSRNRQPQHF. The V gene is TRBV6-5, the J gene TRBJ1-5; D call uncertain. This CDR3 is 12 amino acids long. Trimming stripped 6 bases from V and 7 bases from J, with 10 bases between. Germline V gene lookup returns CDR1 MNHEY and CDR2 SVGAGI.

This chain connects TRBV18 to TRBJ1-1; the D gene is possibly TRBD1 (5 bases). V lost 0 bases and J lost 1, with 9 bases in between. Germline assignment: CDR1 KGHSH and CDR2 LQKENI. The CDR3 extends over 15 amino acids. The CDR3 spells CASSPPKGQNTEAFF. Written as DNA, the CDR3 is TGTGCCAGCTCACCACCGAAGGGGCAGAACACTGAAGCTTTCTTT.

This clonotype was counted at least ten times. V gene TRBV29-1 combines with J gene TRBJ2-5, with a weak D call TRBD2 (7 bases). V was pared by 6 bases and J by 5 bases, with 19 bases between. Germline values: CDR1 SQVTM, CDR2 ANQGSEA. CDR3 length: 14 amino acids. The DNA of the CDR3 is TGCAGCGTCCAAATCGGGGGGCTGGTTGAGACCCAGTACTTC. As protein: CSVQIGGLVETQYF.

This clonotype was found many times. Here the CDR3 reads CASSQDTLNTEAFF. The CDR3 region has the DNA TGTGCCAGCAGCCAGGACACCTTGAACACTGAAGCTTTCTTT. The chain has TRBV12-3 or TRBV12-4 and TRBJ1-1; perhaps TRBD1 as D (5 bases). The germline V and J ends were trimmed by 6 bases and 0 bases, with 11 bases remaining between them. The CDR3 consists of 14 residues.

This clonotype turned up a few times. The chain joins TRBV5-1 to TRBJ1-5; 7 bases are shared with TRBD1. Germline values: CDR1 SGHRS, CDR2 YFSETQ. This CDR3 has 15 residues. The ends lost 4 bases at V and 2 bases at J; junction bases unmatched: 6. This CDR3 is CASSLGDSGNQPQHF. The CDR3 bases are TGCGCCAGCAGCCTGGGGGACAGTGGCAATCAGCCCCAGCATTTT. Variable domain in full (rest from reference TRBV5-1 and TRBJ1-5): KAGVTQTPRYLIKTRGQQVTLSCSPISGHRSVSWYQQTPGQGLQFLFEYFSETQRNKGNFPGRFSGRQFSNSRSEMNVSTLELGDSALYLCASSLGDSGNQPQHFGDGTRLSIL.